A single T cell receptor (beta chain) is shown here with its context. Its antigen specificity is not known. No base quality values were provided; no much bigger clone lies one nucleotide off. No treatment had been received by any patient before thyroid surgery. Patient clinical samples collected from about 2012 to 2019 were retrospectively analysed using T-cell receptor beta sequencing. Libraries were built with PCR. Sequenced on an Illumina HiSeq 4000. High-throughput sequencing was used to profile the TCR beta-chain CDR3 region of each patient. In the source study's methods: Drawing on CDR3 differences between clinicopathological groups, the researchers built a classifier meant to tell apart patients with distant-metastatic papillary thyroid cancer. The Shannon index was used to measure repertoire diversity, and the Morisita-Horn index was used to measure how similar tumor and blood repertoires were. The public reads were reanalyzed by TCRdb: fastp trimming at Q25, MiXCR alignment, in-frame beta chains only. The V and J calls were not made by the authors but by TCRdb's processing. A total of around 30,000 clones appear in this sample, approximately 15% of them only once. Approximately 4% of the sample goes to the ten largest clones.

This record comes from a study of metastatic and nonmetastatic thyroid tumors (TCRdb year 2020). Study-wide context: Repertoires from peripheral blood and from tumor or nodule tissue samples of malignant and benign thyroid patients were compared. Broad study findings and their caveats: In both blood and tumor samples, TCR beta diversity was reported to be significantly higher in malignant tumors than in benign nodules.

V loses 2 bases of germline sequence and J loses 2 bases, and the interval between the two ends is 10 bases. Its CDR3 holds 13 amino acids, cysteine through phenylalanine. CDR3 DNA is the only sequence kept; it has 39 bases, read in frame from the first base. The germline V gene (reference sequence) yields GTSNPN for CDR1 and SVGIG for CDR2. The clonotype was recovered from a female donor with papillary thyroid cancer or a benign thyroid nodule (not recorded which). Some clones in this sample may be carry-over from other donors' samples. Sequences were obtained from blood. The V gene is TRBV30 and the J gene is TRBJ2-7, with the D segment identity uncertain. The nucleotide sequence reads TGTGCCTGGAGTAAGAACGGCGCCTACGAGCAGTACTTC. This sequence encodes CAWSKNGAYEQYF. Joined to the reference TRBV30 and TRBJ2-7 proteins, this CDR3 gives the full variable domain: SQTIHQWPATLVQPVGSPLSLECTVEGTSNPNLYWYRQAAGRGLQLLFYSVGIGQISSEVPQNLSASRPQDRQFILSSKKLLLSDSGFYLCAWSKNGAYEQYFGPGTRLTVT.